The entry below describes one TCR beta chain. The antigen is not known. Generated by immunoSEQ multiplex PCR, the TCRdb table keeps only in-frame clones and is missing some. The sample contains about 300,000 clones, about 74% of which appear only once. The CDR3 length is 15 residues. Germline V gene lookup returns CDR1 GTSNPN and CDR2 SVGIG (reference sequence). The junction had 6 bases not matched to a gene; V was cut back by 0 bases and J by 10 bases. The source of the sample is a study of shared clonotypes between healthy human individuals. Study observations and caveats: Sorted-subset sequencing was shown by rarefaction to be incomplete despite large depth.

The sequence was obtained from a man aged 25-40 years in good health. Sequencing was done on a sample of memory CD4+ T cells sorted from blood. The subset is: CD45RA-negative fraction. V is TRBV30 and J is TRBJ2-1; 13 bases are shared with TRBD2. In nucleotides, the CDR3 is TGTGCCTGGAGTGTTGGTCAGGGACTAGCGGGAGAGCAGTTCTTC. Residues: CAWSVGQGLAGEQFF. The variable domain in full, with the rest retrieved from reference TRBV30 and TRBJ2-1, is SQTIHQWPATLVQPVGSPLSLECTVEGTSNPNLYWYRQAAGRGLQLLFYSVGIGQISSEVPQNLSASRPQDRQFILSSKKLLLSDSGFYLCAWSVGQGLAGEQFFGPGTRLTVL.